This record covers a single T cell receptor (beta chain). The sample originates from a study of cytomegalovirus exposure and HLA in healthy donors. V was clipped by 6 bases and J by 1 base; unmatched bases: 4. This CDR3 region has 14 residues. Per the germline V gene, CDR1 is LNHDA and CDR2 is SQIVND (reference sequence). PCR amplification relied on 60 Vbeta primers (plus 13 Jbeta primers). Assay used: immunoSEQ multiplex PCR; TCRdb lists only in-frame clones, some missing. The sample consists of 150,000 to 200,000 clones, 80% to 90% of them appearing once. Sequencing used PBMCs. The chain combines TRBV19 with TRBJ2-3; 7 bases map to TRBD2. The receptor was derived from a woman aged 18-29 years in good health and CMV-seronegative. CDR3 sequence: CASSQRGGTDTQYF. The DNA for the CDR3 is TGTGCCAGTAGCCAGCGGGGAGGCACAGATACGCAGTATTTT.